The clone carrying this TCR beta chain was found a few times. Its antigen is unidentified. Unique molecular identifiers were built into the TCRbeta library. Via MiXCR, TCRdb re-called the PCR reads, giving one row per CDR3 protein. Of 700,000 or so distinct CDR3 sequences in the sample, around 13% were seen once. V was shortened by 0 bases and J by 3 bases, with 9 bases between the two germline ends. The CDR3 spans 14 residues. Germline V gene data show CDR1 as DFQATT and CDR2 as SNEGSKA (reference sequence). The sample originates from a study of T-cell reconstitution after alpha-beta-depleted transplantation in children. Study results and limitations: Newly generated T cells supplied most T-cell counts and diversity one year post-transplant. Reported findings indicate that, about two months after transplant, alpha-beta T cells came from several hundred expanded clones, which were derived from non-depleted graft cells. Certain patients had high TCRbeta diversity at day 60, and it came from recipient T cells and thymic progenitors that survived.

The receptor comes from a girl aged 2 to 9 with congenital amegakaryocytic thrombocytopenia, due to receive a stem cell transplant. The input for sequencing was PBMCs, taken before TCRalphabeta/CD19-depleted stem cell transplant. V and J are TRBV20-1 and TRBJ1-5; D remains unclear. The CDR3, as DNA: TGCAGTGCTAGAGATGGAGCATCCAATCAGCCCCAGCATTTT. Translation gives CSARDGASNQPQHF.